This T cell receptor beta chain was sequenced for a study of T-cell memory formation after mild COVID-19. Study at large: TCR clusters showed largely donor specificity.

Whole-study findings and limits: Memory from before infection featured some responding clones, which suggests cross-reactive memory joined.

TCRdb re-analysed the 5' RACE reads in MiXCR, keeping a single row per CDR3 protein. This sample has roughly 610,000 distinct CDR3 sequences, with 15% to 20% found just once. Details on this clonotype: What it binds is unknown.

This CDR3 comprises 12 residues. This TCR was sampled from an adult woman who had mild COVID-19 (a few samples of this study predate the infection). Cell type and time point are not known. The chain joins TRBV21-1 to TRBJ2-1; TRBD1 was called by the table and not checked on the DNA. TRBV21-1 is labeled a pseudogene. The sequenced sample consisted of PBMCs or a T cell subset sorted from them (not recorded which). CDR3 coding DNA: TGTGCCAGCAGCAACTCCCCCGGGGAGCAGTTCTTC. Its translation: CASSNSPGEQFF.